The present entry profiles one TCR beta chain with its context. This specimen comes from a study of blood T cells in healthy people across ages. CDR1 and CDR2 from the germline V gene are MNHEY and SMNVEV (reference sequence). The CDR3 covers 17 residues. V shed 6 bases, J shed 5 bases, and the junction held 10 bases outside the gene matches. Healthy Caucasian individuals from Russia aged about 6 to 100 served as donors. Together with a sample-barcoded 5' primer, a J-beta primer mix was included in a second PCR lasting roughly 6 to 12 cycles. Every cDNA was tagged by a template-switch adaptor with 12 random nucleotides. Using its own MiXCR run on the 5' RACE reads, TCRdb lists one record per CDR3 protein. The sample has 1.5 million to 2 million distinct CDR3 sequences, less than 50% seen once.

Sequencing was performed on blood. The rearrangement uses TRBV27 and TRBJ2-3; TRBD2 aligns across 14 bases. This sequence was found in a woman in her thirties or forties in good health. The CDR3 nucleotides are TGTGCCAGCAGGACTAGCGGGGGGGCTGGGGGGAAAGATACGCAGTATTTT. This translates into CASRTSGGAGGKDTQYF.